The 8 T cell receptor beta chains below all came from one sample that was sequenced in a study of beta chain features in type 1 diabetes. Their antigens are not known. Expressed TCRB transcripts were sequenced because the entire RNA isolate underwent reverse transcription. The repertoire was sequenced with immunoSEQ multiplex PCR; TCRdb's copy has only in-frame clones and lacks some. The data contain around 44,000 clones, approximately 72% of them singletons. Whole-study findings and limits: The study found moderately but significantly shorter TCRB CDR3s in all four CD4+ subsets of Type 1 diabetes patients.

The sample consisted of Tregs from blood. The receptors here all came from a woman younger than 30 with type 1 diabetes.

The rearrangement links TRBV9 to TRBJ1-1, with TRBD1 matching 12 bases. With V trimmed by 4 bases and J by 5 bases, 15 bases remained unmatched. Germline V gene sequence: CDR1 SGDLS, CDR2 YYNGEE. This CDR3 contains 18 residues. CDR3 amino acids: CASSLRPGQGASWTEAFF. The CDR3 bases are TGTGCCAGCAGCCTACGGCCGGGACAGGGGGCGAGTTGGACTGAAGCTTTCTTT.

This clone was detected only a few times. The chain couples TRBV7-9 to TRBJ2-5; 7 bases match TRBD1. The length of the CDR3 is 15 residues. Germline loops: CDR1 SEHNR, CDR2 FQNEAQ (reference sequence). The V and J ends lost 5 bases and 1 base, in that order; junction bases with no gene match: 7. CDR3 nucleotide sequence: TGTGCCAGCAGCCCCATCGGGACAGTCCAAGAGACCCAGTACTTC. Protein: CASSPIGTVQETQYF.

This chain uses TRBV6-6 with TRBJ2-1; 12 positions agree with TRBD1. Trimming cost V 8 bases and J 7 bases; bases outside gene matches: 9. CDR3 length equals 15 residues. Germline CDR1 and CDR2: MNHNY and SVGAGI (reference sequence). The CDR3 loop reads CASHRGTGGRNEQFF. The CDR3 DNA sequence: TGTGCCAGCCATAGGGGGACAGGGGGCCGGAATGAGCAGTTCTTC.

CDR3: CASSYRSVDTQYF. CDR3 bases: TGTGCCAGCAGTTATCGTTCCGTGGATACGCAGTATTTT. The rearrangement links TRBV6-5 to TRBJ2-3; the D is unclear. CDR1 is MNHEY, CDR2 SVGAGI, per germline. V lost 3 bases and J 6 bases, leaving 10 bases between the germline ends. The CDR3 consists of 13 residues.

The chain employs TRBV7-9 and TRBJ2-3, with D uncertain. This CDR3 is 13 amino acids long. V lost 5 bases, J lost 6 bases, and 12 bases lay in between. Germline CDR1 and CDR2: SEHNR and FQNEAQ (reference sequence). CDR3 amino acids: CASSQDNGDTQYF. The CDR3 DNA reads TGTGCCAGCAGCCAAGATAACGGGGATACGCAGTATTTT.

The chain carries TRBV7-3 and TRBJ2-7; TRBD1 matches 7 bases. This CDR3 is 12 amino acids long. V shed 6 bases, J shed 5 bases, and the junction held 4 bases outside the gene matches. The V gene's germline CDR1 is SGHTA and CDR2 FQGTGA. CDR3 region: CASSRQGNEQYF. The CDR3 region has the DNA TGTGCCAGCAGTCGACAGGGAAACGAGCAGTACTTC.

The chain joins TRBV6-6 to TRBJ1-2, with a tentative D call TRBD1 (5 bases). Germline V gene lookup returns CDR1 MNHNY and CDR2 SVGAGI (reference sequence). The ends were cut back, 6 bases at V and 5 bases at J, with 16 bases in the middle. The length of the CDR3 is 14 residues. The CDR3 bases are TGTGCCAGCAGGGGCCAGGGCAGGCTATATGGCTACACCTTC. It is translated as CASRGQGRLYGYTF.

The V gene is TRBV9, the J gene TRBJ2-4, with 7 bases lining up with TRBD1. Unmatched junction bases numbered 9, after V lost 4 bases and J lost 8 bases. The CDR3 spans 14 residues. Per germline, CDR1 SGDLS and CDR2 YYNGEE. The CDR3 is CASSIGQAVDIQYF. The CDR3 DNA reads as TGTGCCAGCAGCATCGGACAGGCGGTGGACATTCAGTACTTC.